This T cell receptor beta chain was captured by sequencing in a study of chemoradiotherapy in HPV16-positive cancers. The wider study: Candidate HPV-specific clones and shared TCR motifs came from two HPV16-positive patients.

Assay: immunoSEQ multiplex PCR; the TCRdb copy retains only in-frame clones and omits some. The sample records tens of thousands of clones, 80% to 90% being singletons. Repertoires were sampled repeatedly during chemoradiotherapy. Germline V gene data show CDR1 as SGDLS and CDR2 as YYNGEE. V lost 3 bases to trimming and J lost 0 bases, with 9 bases between them. This CDR3 has 15 residues. Source: blood, taken from a patient who underwent chemoradiotherapy. The sequence was collected from a human donor with HPV-associated anogenital cancer. This sequence joins TRBV9 and TRBJ2-2, with a possible D match to TRBD2 (5 bases). In nucleotides, the CDR3 is TGTGCCAGCAGCGGGACGGGATCGAACACCGGGGAGCTGTTTTTT. Translation: CASSGTGSNTGELFF.